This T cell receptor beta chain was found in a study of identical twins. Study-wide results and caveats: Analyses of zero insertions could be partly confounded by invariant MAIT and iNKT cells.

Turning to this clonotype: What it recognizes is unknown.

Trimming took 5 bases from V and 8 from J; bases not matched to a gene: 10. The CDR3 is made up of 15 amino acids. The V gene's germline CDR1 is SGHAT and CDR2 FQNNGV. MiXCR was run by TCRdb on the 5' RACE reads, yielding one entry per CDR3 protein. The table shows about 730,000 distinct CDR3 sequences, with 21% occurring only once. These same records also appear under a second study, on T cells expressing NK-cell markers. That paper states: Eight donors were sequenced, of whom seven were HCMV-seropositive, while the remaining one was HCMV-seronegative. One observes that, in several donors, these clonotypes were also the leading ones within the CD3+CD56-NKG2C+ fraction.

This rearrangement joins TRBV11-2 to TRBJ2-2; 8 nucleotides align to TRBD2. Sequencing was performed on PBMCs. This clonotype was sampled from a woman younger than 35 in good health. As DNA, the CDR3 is TGTGCCAGCAGCGGTACTAGCGGAGGACCTGGGGAGCTGTTTTTT. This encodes CASSGTSGGPGELFF.